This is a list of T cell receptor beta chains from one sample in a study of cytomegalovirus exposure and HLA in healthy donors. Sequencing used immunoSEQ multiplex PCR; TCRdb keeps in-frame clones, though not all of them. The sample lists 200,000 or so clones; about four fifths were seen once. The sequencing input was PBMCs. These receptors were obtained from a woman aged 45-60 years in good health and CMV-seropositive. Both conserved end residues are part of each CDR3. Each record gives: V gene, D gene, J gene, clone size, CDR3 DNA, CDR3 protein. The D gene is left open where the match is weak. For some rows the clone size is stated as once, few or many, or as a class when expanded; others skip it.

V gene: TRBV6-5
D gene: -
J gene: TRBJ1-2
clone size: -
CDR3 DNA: TGTGCCAGCAGTTACTCGAGGCCCTCTCCTAACTATGGCTACACCTTC
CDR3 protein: CASSYSRPSPNYGYTF

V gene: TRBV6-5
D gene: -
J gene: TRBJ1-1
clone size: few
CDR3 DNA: TGTGCCAGCTTTCGGGGAAAAGCGAACACTGAAGCTTTCTTT
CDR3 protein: CASFRGKANTEAFF

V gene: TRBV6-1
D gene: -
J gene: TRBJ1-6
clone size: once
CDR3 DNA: TGTGCCACGTCAGTCAGGTATAATGATTCACCCCTCCACTTT
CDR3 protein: CATSVRYNDSPLHF

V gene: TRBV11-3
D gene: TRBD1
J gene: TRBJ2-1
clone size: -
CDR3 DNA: TGTGCCAGCAGCCTGGACAGGGAGAATGAGCAGTTCTTC
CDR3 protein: CASSLDRENEQFF

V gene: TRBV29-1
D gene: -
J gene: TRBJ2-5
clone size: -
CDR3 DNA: TGCAGCGTTGAGCGGGCGCTCTCAGAGACCCAGTACTTC
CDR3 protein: CSVERALSETQYF

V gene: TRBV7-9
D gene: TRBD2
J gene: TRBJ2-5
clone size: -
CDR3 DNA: TGTTCCAGCAGCCCGCAAAGCGGGGGCTCGGAGACCCAGTACTTC
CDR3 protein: CSSSPQSGGSETQYF

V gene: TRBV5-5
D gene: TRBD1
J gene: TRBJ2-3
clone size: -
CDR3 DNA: TGTGCCAGCAGTCCTACAGGGGAAGATACGCAGTATTTT
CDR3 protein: CASSPTGEDTQYF

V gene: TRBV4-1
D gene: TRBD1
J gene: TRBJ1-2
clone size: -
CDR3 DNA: TGCGCCAGCAGCCGAGCTACAGGGGCAATCTATGGCTACACCTTC
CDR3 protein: CASSRATGAIYGYTF

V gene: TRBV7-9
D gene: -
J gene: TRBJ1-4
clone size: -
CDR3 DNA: TGTGCCAGCAGCTTAGAGGGGGGGATCGGGGAAAAACTGTTTTTT
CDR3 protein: CASSLEGGIGEKLFF

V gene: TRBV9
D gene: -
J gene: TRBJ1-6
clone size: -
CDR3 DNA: TGTGCCAGCAGCGGCGGGGGGAGCTCCTATAATTCACCCCTCCACTTT
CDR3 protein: CASSGGGSSYNSPLHF

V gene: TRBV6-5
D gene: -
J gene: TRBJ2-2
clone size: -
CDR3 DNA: TGTGCCAGCAAGCTTGGGAACACCGGGGAGCTGTTTTTT
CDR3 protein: CASKLGNTGELFF

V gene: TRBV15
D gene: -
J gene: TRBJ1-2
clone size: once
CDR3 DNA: TGTGCCACCAGCAGAGAACCACAGGGAGACTATGGCTACACCTTC
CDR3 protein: CATSREPQGDYGYTF

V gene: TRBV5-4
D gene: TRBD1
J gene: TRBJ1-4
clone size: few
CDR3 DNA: TGCGCCAGCAGCCAAGGGCAGGGGGAATTGGGCGAAAAACTGTTTTTT
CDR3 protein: CASSQGQGELGEKLFF

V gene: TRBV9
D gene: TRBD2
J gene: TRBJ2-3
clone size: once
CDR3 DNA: TGTGCCAGCAGCAATGGACTAGCGGGGACAGATACGCAGTATTTT
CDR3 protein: CASSNGLAGTDTQYF

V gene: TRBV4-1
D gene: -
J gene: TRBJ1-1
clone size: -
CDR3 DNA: TGCGCCAGCAGCCAAGAGGGCTCGACGGTCGGAATGTGGGAAGCTTTCTTT
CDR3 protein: CASSQEGSTVGMWEAFF

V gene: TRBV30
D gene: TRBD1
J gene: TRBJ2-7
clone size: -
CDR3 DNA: TGTGCCTGGAGGGACAGGGTCTATTCCTACGAGCAGTACTTC
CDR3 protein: CAWRDRVYSYEQYF

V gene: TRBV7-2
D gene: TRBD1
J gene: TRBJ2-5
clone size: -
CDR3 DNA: TGTGCCAGCACCATAAATCAAGGACAGGAGGAGACCCAGTACTTC
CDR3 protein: CASTINQGQEETQYF

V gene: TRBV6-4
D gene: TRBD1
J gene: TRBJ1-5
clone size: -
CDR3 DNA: TGTGCCAGCAGTGACCCGAAGCTCCGACAGGGAATTTTTAGCAATCAGCCCCAGCATTTT
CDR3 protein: CASSDPKLRQGIFSNQPQHF

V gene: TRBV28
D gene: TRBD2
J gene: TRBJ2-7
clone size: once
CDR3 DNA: TGTGCCATAGAGAGGCGGGAGGCCTACGAGCAGTACTTC
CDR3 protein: CAIERREAYEQYF

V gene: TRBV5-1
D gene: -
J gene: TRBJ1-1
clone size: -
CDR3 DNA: TGCGCCAGCAGGTCGACAGGTTCCGGGACTGAAGCTTTCTTT
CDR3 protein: CASRSTGSGTEAFF

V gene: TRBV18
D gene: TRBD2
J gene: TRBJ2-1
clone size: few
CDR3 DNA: TGTGCCAGCTCACCAGGCAGACTAGCGGGTAATGAGCAGTTCTTC
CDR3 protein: CASSPGRLAGNEQFF

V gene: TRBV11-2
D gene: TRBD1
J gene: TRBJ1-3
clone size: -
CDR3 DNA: TGTGCCAGCAGCACCCCGGGACAGGGATTTGGAAACACCATATATTTT
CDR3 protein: CASSTPGQGFGNTIYF

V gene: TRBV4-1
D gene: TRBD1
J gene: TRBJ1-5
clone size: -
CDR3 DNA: TGCGCCAGCAGCCAAGATCCGGGACAGGAAAGCAATCAGCCCCAGCATTTT
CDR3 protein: CASSQDPGQESNQPQHF

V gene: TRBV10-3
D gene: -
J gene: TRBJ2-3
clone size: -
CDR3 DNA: TGTGCCATCAGGAGGCCTACCCAAACAGATACGCAGTATTTT
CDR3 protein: CAIRRPTQTDTQYF

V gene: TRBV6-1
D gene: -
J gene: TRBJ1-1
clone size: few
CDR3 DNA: TGTGCCAGCAGTGAAGCGTCGGGGAGGAACACTGAAGCTTTCTTT
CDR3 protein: CASSEASGRNTEAFF

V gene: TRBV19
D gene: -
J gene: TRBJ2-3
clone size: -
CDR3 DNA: TGTGCCAGTAGACCGGGGAACACAGATACGCAGTATTTT
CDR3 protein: CASRPGNTDTQYF

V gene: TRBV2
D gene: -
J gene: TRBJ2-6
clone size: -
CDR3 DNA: TGTGCCAGTCACCGGGACTCTGGGGCCAACGTCCTGACTTTC
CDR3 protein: CASHRDSGANVLTF

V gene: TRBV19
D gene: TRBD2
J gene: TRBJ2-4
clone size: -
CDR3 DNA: TGTGCCAGTACTCAACCGGGACTAGCGGGTATTCAGTACTTC
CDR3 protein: CASTQPGLAGIQYF

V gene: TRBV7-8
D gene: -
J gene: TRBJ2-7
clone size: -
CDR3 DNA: TGTGCCAGCAGCTTAATGTTGGTCGGCAGGGTCGACTACGAGCAGTACTTC
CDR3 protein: CASSLMLVGRVDYEQYF

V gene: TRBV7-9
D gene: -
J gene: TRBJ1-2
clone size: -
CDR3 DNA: TGTGCTAGCAGCTTGGAGGGCGGGTATGGCTACACCTTC
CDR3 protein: CASSLEGGYGYTF

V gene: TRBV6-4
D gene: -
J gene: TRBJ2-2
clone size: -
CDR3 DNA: TGTGCCAGCAGTGGGCAGGGCACCGGGGAGCTGTTTTTT
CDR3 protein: CASSGQGTGELFF

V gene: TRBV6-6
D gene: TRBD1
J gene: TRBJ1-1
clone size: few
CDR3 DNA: TGTGCCAGCAGTCCGGACAGGGGCGACACTGAAGCTTTCTTT
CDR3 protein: CASSPDRGDTEAFF

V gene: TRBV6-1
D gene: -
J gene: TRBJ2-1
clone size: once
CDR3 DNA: TGTGCCAGCAGTCACGGACAAAGCTCCTACAATGAGCAGTTCTTC
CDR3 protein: CASSHGQSSYNEQFF

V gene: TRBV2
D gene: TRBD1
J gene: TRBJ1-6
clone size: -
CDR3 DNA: TGTGCCAGCCGTGTGCGGACAGGATCTTGGGGTTCACCCCTCCACTTT
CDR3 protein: CASRVRTGSWGSPLHF

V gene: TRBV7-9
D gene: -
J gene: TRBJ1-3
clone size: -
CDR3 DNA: TGTGCCAGCAGCTTAGTGACAGCTGGAAACACCATATATTTT
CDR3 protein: CASSLVTAGNTIYF

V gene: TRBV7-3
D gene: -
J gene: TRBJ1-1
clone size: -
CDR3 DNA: TGTGCCAGCAGCTTGGAGCACATGAACACTGAAGCTTTCTTT
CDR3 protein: CASSLEHMNTEAFF

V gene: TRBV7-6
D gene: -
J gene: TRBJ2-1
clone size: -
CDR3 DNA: TGTGCCAGCAGCTTAGACCCCCAGCGGGTCCCCGATGAGCAGTTCTTC
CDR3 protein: CASSLDPQRVPDEQFF

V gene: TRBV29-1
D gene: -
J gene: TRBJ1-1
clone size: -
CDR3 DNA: TGCAGCGTTTCTGGACAGATGAACACTGAAGCTTTCTTT
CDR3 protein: CSVSGQMNTEAFF

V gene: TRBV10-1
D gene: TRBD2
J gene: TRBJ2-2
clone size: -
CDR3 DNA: TGCGCCAGCAGTGAAAGAGCGGGGGGGGCCGGGGAGCTGTTTTTT
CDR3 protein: CASSERAGGAGELFF

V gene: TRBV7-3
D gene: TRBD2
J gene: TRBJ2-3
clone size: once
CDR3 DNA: TGTGCCGGCAGCCTCGGACTAGCGGGGGGCACAGATACGCAGTATTTT
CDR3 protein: CAGSLGLAGGTDTQYF

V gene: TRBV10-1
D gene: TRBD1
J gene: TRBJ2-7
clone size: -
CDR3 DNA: TGCGCCAGCATCCGGGACAGGGCCCAAGAGCAGTACTTC
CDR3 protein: CASIRDRAQEQYF

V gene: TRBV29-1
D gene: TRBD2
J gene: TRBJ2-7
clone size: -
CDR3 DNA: TGCAGCGTTGAATTGGACGGGAGGCTTCTGGGTGAGCAGTACTTC
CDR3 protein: CSVELDGRLLGEQYF

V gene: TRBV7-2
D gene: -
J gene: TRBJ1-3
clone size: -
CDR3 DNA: TGTGCCAGCAGCTTAGCGCCCAGGGCTGGAAACACCATATATTTT
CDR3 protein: CASSLAPRAGNTIYF

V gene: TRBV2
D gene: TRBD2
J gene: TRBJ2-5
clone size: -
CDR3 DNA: TGTGCCAGCAGTGAATCCCCCAGCGGGGGCCCCCAAGAGACCCAGTACTTC
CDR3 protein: CASSESPSGGPQETQYF

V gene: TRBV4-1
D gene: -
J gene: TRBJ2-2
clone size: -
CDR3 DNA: TGCGCCAGCAGCCAAGTATCTAACGGGGAGCTGTTTTTT
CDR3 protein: CASSQVSNGELFF

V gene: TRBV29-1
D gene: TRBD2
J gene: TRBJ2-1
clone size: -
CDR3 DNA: TGCAGCGTACCCGGGACTAGAGGAAAGAACAATGAGCAGTTCTTC
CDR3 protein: CSVPGTRGKNNEQFF

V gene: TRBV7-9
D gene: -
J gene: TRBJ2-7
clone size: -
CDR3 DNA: TGTGCCAGCAGCCAAGAGACAGACCGCTACGAGCAGTACTTC
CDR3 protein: CASSQETDRYEQYF

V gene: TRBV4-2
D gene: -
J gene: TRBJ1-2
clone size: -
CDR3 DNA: TGTGCCAGCAGCACCCGGACAGACCGGGGCTACACCTTC
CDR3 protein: CASSTRTDRGYTF

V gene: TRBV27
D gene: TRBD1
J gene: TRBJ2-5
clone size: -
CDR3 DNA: TGTGCCAGCTGGGACAGTCAAGAGACCCAGTACTTC
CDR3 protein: CASWDSQETQYF

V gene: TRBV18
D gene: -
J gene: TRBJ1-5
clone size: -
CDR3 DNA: TGTGCCAGCTCAGGCGGGGGGGGGATGAATCTAAGCAATCAGCCCCAGCATTTT
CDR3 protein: CASSGGGGMNLSNQPQHF

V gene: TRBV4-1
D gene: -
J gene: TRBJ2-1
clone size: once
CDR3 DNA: TGCGCCAGCAGCCCCCGGGGTGGGGTTAACAATGAGCAGTTCTTC
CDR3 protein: CASSPRGGVNNEQFF

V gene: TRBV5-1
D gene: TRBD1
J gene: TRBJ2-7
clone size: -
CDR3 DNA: TGCGCCAGCAGCTGGGGGACAGGGAGTAACGAGCAGTACTTC
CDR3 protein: CASSWGTGSNEQYF

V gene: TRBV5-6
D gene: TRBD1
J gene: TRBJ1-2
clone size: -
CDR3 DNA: TGTGCCAGCAGTTTAGGACAGGTCCAACCTTTAATCTATGGCTACACCTTC
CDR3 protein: CASSLGQVQPLIYGYTF

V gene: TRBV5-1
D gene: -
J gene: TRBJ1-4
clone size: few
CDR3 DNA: TGCGCCAGCAGCTTGGACAGGGCCGAAAAACTGTTTTTT
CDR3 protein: CASSLDRAEKLFF